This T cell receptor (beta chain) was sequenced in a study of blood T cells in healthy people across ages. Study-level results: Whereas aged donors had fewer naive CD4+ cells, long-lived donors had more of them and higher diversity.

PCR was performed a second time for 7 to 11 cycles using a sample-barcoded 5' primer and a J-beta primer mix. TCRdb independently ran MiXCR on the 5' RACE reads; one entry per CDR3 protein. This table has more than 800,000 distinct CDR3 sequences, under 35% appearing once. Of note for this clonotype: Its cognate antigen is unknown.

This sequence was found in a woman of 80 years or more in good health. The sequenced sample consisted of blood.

The CDR3 sequence is CASSNYGGTLYEQYF. CDR3 bases: TGTGCCAGCAGCAATTACGGGGGGACCCTCTACGAGCAGTACTTC. The chain links TRBV7-2 to TRBJ2-7; TRBD2 agrees at 7 bases. Unmatched junction bases numbered 10, after V lost 5 bases and J lost 3 bases. Germline V gene data show CDR1 as SGHTA and CDR2 as FQGNSA. The CDR3 sequence is 15 residues long.